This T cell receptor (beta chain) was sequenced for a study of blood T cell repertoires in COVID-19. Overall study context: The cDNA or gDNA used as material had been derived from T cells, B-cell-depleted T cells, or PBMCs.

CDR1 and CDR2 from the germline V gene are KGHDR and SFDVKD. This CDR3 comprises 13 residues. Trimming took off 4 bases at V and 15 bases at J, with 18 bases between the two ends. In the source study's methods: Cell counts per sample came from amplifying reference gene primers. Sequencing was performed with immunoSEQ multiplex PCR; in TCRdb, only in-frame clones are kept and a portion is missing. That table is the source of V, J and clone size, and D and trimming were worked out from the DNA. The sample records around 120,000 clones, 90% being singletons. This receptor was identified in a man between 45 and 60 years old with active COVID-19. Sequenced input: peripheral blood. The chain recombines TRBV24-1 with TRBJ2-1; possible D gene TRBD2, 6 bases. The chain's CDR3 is CATSDPTTGVRFF. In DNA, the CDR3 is TGTGCCACCAGTGACCCAACTACGGGGGTGAGGTTCTTC.